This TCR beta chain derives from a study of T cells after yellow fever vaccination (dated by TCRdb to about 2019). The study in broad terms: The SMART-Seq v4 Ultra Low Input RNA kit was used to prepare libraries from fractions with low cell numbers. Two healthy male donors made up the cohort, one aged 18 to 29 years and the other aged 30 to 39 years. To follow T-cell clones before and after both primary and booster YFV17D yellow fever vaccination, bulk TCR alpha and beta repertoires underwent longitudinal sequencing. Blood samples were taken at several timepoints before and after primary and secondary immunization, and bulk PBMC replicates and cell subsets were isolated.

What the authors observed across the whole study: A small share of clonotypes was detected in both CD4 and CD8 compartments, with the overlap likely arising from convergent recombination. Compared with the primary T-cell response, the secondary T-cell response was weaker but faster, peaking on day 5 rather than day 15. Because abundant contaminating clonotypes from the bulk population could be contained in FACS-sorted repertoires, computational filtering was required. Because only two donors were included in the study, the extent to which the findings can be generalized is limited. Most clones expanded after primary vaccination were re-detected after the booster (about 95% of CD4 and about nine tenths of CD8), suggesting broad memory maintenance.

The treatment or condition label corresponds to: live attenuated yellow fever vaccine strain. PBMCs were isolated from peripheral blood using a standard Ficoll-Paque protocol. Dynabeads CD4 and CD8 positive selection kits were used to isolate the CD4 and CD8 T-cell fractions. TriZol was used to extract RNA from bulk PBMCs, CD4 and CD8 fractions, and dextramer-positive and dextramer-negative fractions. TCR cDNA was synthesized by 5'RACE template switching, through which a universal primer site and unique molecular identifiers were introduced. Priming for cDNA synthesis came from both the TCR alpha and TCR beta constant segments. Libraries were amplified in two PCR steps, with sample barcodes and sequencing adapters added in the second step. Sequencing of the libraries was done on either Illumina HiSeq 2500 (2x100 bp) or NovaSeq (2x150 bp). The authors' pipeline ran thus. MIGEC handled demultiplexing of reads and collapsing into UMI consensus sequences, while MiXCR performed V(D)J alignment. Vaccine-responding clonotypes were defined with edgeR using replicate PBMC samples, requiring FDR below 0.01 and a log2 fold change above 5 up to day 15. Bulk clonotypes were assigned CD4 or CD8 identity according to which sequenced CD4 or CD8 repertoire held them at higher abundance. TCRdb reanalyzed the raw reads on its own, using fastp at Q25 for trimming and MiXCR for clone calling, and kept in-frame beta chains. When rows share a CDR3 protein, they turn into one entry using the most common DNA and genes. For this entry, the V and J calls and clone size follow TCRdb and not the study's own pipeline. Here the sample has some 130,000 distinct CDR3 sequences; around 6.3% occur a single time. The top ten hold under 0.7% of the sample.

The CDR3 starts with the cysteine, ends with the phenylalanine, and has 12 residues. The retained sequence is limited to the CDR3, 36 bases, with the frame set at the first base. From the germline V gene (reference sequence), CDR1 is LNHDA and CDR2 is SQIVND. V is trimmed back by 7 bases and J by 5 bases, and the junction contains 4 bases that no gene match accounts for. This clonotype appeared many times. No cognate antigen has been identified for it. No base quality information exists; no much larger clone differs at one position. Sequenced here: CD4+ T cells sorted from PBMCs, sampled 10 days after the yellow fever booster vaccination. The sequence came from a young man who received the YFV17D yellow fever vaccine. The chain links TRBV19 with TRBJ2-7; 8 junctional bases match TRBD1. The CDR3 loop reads CASKGQGHEQYF. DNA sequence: TGTGCCAGTAAAGGACAGGGCCACGAGCAGTACTTC.